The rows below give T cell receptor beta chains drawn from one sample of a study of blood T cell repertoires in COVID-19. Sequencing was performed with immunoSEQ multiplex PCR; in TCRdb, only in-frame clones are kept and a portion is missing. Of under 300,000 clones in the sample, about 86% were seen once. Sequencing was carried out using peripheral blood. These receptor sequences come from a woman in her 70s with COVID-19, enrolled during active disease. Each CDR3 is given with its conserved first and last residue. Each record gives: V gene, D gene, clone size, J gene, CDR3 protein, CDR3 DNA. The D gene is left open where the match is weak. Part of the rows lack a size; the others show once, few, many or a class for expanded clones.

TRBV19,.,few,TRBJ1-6,CASSYTARGSPLHF,TGTGCCAGTAGTTACACAGCAAGGGGTTCACCCCTCCACTTT
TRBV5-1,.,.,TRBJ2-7,CASSLGAGDTYEQYF,TGCGCCAGCAGCTTGGGAGCAGGGGACACCTACGAGCAGTACTTC
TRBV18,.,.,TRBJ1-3,CASSLNRGAGNTIYF,TGTGCCAGCTCACTAAACCGGGGTGCTGGAAACACCATATATTTT
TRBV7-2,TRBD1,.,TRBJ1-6,CASSWTGTGGSSYNSPLHF,TGTGCCAGCAGCTGGACCGGGACAGGGGGGAGCTCCTATAATTCACCCCTCCACTTT
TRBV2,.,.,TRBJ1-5,CASSGTGSTNNQPQHF,TGTGCCAGCAGCGGAACCGGGTCTACCAACAATCAGCCCCAGCATTTT
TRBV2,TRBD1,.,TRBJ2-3,CASRSGQNTDTQYF,TGTGCCAGCAGATCGGGACAGAACACAGATACGCAGTATTTT
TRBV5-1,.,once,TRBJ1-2,CASSHTTGTPGAYGYTF,TGCGCCAGCAGCCACACCACCGGGACACCTGGGGCCTATGGCTACACCTTC
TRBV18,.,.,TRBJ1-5,CASSPLGHQPQHF,TGTGCCAGCTCACCATTGGGACACCAGCCCCAGCATTTT
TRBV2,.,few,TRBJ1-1,CASSPRAPEAFF,TGTGCCAGCAGCCCGAGGGCACCTGAAGCTTTCTTT
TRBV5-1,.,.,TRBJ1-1,CASSPGQAFMNTEAFF,TGCGCCAGCAGCCCGGGACAAGCGTTCATGAACACTGAAGCTTTCTTT
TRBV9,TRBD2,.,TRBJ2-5,CASSVEGLAGGHGETQYF,TGTGCCAGCAGCGTAGAGGGACTAGCGGGGGGCCACGGGGAGACCCAGTACTTC
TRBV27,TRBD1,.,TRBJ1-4,CASSPRRTGGEKEKLFF,TGTGCCAGCAGTCCACGGCGGACAGGGGGCGAAAAGGAAAAACTGTTTTTT
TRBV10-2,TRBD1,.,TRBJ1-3,CASLPGTGTSGNTIYF,TGCGCCAGCCTACCTGGGACAGGGACTTCTGGAAACACCATATATTTT
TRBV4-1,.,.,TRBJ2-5,CASSQAGNQETQYF,TGCGCCAGCAGCCAAGCAGGGAATCAAGAGACCCAGTACTTC
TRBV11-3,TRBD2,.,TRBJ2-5,CASSLVSGGAGETQYF,TGTGCCAGCAGCTTAGTCAGCGGGGGGGCAGGGGAGACCCAGTACTTC
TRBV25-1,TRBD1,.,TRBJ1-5,CASSESGTGKMPQHF,TGTGCCAGCAGTGAATCCGGGACAGGGAAGATGCCCCAGCATTTT
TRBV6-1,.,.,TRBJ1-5,CASSDRGWGPQHF,TGTGCCAGCAGTGACAGGGGATGGGGACCCCAGCATTTT
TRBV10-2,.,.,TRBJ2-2,CASSEGLFGFGNTGELFF,TGCGCCAGCAGTGAAGGACTATTCGGGTTTGGGAACACCGGGGAGCTGTTTTTT
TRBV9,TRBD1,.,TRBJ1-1,CASSSRTGPTEAFF,TGTGCCAGCAGCTCAAGGACAGGGCCCACTGAAGCTTTCTTT
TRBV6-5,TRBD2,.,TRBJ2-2,CASRLGTSAPRELFF,TGTGCCAGCAGACTCGGGACTAGCGCCCCCCGGGAGCTGTTTTTT
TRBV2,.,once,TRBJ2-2,CASSDRGGGAGELFF,TGTGCCAGCAGTGATAGGGGCGGTGGTGCCGGGGAGCTGTTTTTT
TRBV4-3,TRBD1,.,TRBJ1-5,CASSQNGQGHQPQHF,TGCGCCAGCAGCCAAAATGGACAGGGACATCAGCCCCAGCATTTT
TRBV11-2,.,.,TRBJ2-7,CASSLVAVSSYEQYF,TGTGCCAGCAGCTTAGTGGCGGTTAGCTCCTACGAGCAGTACTTC
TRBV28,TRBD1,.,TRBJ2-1,CASTNQLRTGENEQFF,TGTGCCAGCACCAATCAATTGCGGACAGGGGAAAATGAGCAGTTCTTC
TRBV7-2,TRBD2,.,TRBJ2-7,CASSPRGGADEQYF,TGTGCCAGCAGCCCCCGGGGGGGGGCGGACGAGCAGTACTTC
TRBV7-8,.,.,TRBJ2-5,CASSLGGLADQETQYF,TGTGCCAGCAGCTTAGGGGGACTGGCAGACCAAGAGACCCAGTACTTC
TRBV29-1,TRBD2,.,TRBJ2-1,CSVEGTSGGATNEQFF,TGCAGCGTTGAAGGAACTAGCGGGGGGGCCACTAATGAGCAGTTCTTC
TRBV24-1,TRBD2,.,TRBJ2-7,CATSDAGGFSPYEQYF,TGTGCCACCAGTGATGCGGGGGGGTTTAGCCCCTACGAGCAGTACTTC
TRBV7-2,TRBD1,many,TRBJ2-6,CASSSDRAGANVLTF,TGTGCCAGCAGCTCTGACAGGGCCGGGGCCAACGTCCTGACTTTC
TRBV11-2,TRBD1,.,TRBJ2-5,CASSRLQGAEETQYF,TGTGCCAGCAGCCGATTACAGGGGGCAGAGGAGACCCAGTACTTC
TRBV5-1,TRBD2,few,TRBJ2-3,CASSLSGGPTDTQYF,TGCGCCAGCAGCTTATCGGGGGGGCCGACAGATACGCAGTATTTT
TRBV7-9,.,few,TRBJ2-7,CASSLGSYEQYF,TGTGCCAGCAGCTTAGGGAGTTACGAGCAGTACTTC
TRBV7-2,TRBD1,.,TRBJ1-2,CASSGTGTASYGYTF,TGTGCCAGCAGCGGTACCGGGACAGCCTCCTATGGCTACACCTTC
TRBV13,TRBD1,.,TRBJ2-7,CASSSTGVDYEQYF,TGTGCCAGCAGCTCGACAGGGGTAGACTACGAGCAGTACTTC
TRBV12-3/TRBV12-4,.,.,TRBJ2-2,CASSPRTGELFF,TGTGCCAGCAGCCCGAGGACCGGGGAGCTGTTTTTT
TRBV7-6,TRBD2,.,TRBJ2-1,CASSLPGGAYNEQFF,TGTGCCAGCAGCTTACCCGGGGGGGCCTACAATGAGCAGTTCTTC
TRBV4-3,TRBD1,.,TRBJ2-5,CASSQAYTGGFGETQYF,TGCGCCAGCAGCCAAGCCTATACAGGGGGGTTTGGAGAGACCCAGTACTTC
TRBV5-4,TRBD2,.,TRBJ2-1,CASSASLGTSGFEQFF,TGTGCCAGCAGCGCCTCTTTAGGGACTAGCGGATTTGAGCAGTTCTTC
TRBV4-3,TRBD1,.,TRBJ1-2,CASSQEDFGTGGLGYTF,TGCGCCAGCAGCCAAGAGGATTTCGGGACAGGGGGATTAGGCTACACCTTC
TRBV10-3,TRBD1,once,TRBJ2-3,CAISDSTGQATDTQYF,TGTGCCATCAGTGACTCGACCGGACAGGCCACAGATACGCAGTATTTT
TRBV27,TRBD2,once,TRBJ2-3,CASSLSGLAGAARTDTQYF,TGTGCCAGCAGTTTATCGGGGCTAGCGGGGGCGGCCCGCACAGATACGCAGTATTTT
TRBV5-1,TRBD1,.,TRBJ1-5,CASSPDPGQGQPQHF,TGCGCCAGCAGCCCGGATCCGGGACAGGGACAGCCCCAGCATTTT
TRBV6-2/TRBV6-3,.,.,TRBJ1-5,CASSYSRETGNQPQHF,TGTGCCAGCAGTTACTCGAGAGAGACAGGCAATCAGCCCCAGCATTTT
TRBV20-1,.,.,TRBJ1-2,CSASEGRSNYGYTF,TGCAGTGCTAGTGAAGGGAGGTCCAACTATGGCTACACCTTC
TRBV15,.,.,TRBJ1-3,CATSRREGASSGNTIYF,TGTGCCACCAGCCGCCGGGAGGGAGCTTCCTCTGGAAACACCATATATTTT
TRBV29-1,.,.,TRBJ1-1,CSVERPNRGNTEAFF,TGCAGCGTTGAACGGCCTAATAGGGGGAACACTGAAGCTTTCTTT
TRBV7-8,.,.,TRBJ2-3,CASSLTGLDTQYF,TGTGCCAGCAGCTTGACAGGTTTGGATACGCAGTATTTT
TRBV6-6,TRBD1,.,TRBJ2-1,CASSYPRDRGNEQFF,TGTGCCAGCAGTTACCCCCGGGACAGGGGCAATGAGCAGTTCTTC
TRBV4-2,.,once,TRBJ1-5,CASSHDDSSNQPQHF,TGTGCCAGCAGCCACGATGACAGTAGCAATCAGCCCCAGCATTTT
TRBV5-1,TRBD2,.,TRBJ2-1,CASTPREAGGGNEQFF,TGCGCCAGCACCCCCCGAGAAGCGGGGGGTGGGAATGAGCAGTTCTTC
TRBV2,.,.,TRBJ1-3,CASIRDRNTIYF,TGTGCCAGCATTCGGGATAGAAACACCATATATTTT
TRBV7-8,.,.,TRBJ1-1,CASSESTGFYTEAFF,TGTGCCAGCAGCGAAAGCACAGGGTTTTACACTGAAGCTTTCTTT
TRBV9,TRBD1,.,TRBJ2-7,CASSVGDRGTYEQYF,TGTGCCAGCAGCGTAGGGGACAGGGGGACCTACGAGCAGTACTTC
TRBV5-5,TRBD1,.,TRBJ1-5,CASSVDRGGQPQHF,TGTGCCAGCAGCGTGGACAGGGGCGGTCAGCCCCAGCATTTT
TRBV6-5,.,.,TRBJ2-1,CASHTGSSYNEQFF,TGTGCCAGCCATACAGGGTCCTCCTACAATGAGCAGTTCTTC
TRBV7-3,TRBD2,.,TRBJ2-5,CASSPAGGGTGWGTQYF,TGTGCCAGCAGCCCCGCTGGCGGGGGGACTGGGTGGGGGACCCAGTACTTC
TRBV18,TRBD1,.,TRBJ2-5,CASSPEDRGETQYF,TGTGCCAGCTCACCCGAAGACAGGGGAGAGACCCAGTACTTC
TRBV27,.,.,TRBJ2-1,CASSPHTQYNEQFF,TGTGCCAGCAGCCCCCACACCCAGTACAATGAGCAGTTCTTC
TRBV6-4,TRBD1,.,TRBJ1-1,CASSDSEGAGTEAFF,TGTGCCAGCAGTGACTCAGAGGGGGCGGGGACTGAAGCTTTCTTT